The 17 T cell receptor beta chains listed next were all sequenced from one sample in a study of vaccination effects on CD4 cells after COVID-19. CD4+ T cells specific for antigen were expanded with viral peptide pools by the ViraFEST assay before sequencing. Culture lasted 10 days before CD4+ T cell isolation. This individual contracted SARS-CoV-2 between March and December 2020, as verified by PCR. Clones were sequenced by immunoSEQ multiplex PCR, and TCRdb holds only the in-frame ones, with some missing. The data contain 40,000 to 50,000 clones, roughly 80% of them singletons. These receptors are not linked to any known antigen. The starting material was CD4+ T cells from PBMCs cultured with a peptide pool, obtained before COVID-19 vaccination. All receptors come from a human donor who had a prior SARS-CoV-2 infection.

The rearrangement links TRBV2 to TRBJ2-3, with D perhaps assigned TRBD1 or TRBD2 (6 bases each). V lost 5 bases and J lost 1, with 10 bases in between. CDR1 is SNHLY, CDR2 FYNNEI, per germline. This CDR3 has 14 residues. In DNA form, the CDR3 reads TGTGCCAGCAGTAGGGGGGAAGGCACAGATACGCAGTATTTT. Protein: CASSRGEGTDTQYF.

The table lists this clone with a few counts. This chain uses TRBV3-1 (or the pseudogene TRBV3-2) with TRBJ2-1, with D possibly TRBD1 on 5 matching bases. Germline CDR1 and CDR2: LGHDT and YNNKEL (reference sequence). V lost 1 base and J 0 bases, leaving 7 bases between the germline ends. This CDR3 spans 15 amino acids. As DNA, the CDR3 is TGTGCCAGCAGCCAAGTCCAGGGCTCCTACAATGAGCAGTTCTTC. Its protein is CASSQVQGSYNEQFF.

The chain has TRBV4-2 and TRBJ1-5; the D gene is possibly TRBD1 (5 bases). Looked up from germline, CDR1 is LGHNA and CDR2 is YNFKEQ. The ends were cut back, 1 base at V and 6 bases at J, with 13 bases in the middle. The CDR3 loop spans 15 amino acids. CDR3 region: CASSQVSGGFQPQHF. The CDR3 DNA is TGTGCCAGCAGCCAAGTGTCTGGGGGGTTTCAGCCCCAGCATTTT.

CDR3 amino acids: CASGTAQETQYF. The CDR3 nucleotides are TGTGCCAGCGGGACAGCCCAAGAGACCCAGTACTTC. The chain links TRBV10-3 to TRBJ2-5; tentative D call: TRBD1 (7 bases). The V end was cut by 10 bases, the J end by 1 base, with 10 bases between. Germline V gene data show CDR1 as ENHRY and CDR2 as SYGVKD. There are 12 residues in the CDR3.

This clone was seen a few times. The chain couples TRBV27 to TRBJ2-1; 7 nucleotides match TRBD1. The CDR3 is 18 residues long. Germline V gene sequence: CDR1 MNHEY, CDR2 SMNVEV (reference sequence). V was clipped by 4 bases and J by 7 bases; unmatched bases: 19. CDR3 protein: CASSSLVEGGRRGNEQFF. As DNA, the CDR3 is TGTGCCAGCAGTTCCCTTGTAGAAGGGGGCCGGCGAGGGAATGAGCAGTTCTTC.

This chain joins TRBV25-1 and TRBJ2-7, with 7 bases lining up with TRBD2. In germline, CDR1 is MGHDK, CDR2 SYGVNS. CDR3 length equals 14 residues. The trim removed 0 bases at V and 7 bases at J, leaving 6 bases unmatched. CDR3 bases: TGTGCCAGCAGTGAATATTCGGGAGGCTGGGAGCAGTACTTC. As protein: CASSEYSGGWEQYF.

CDR3 amino acids: CASSYYVGRSEQYF. The CDR3, as DNA: TGTGCCAGCAGTTACTATGTGGGACGAAGCGAGCAGTACTTC. The V gene is TRBV6-6, the J gene TRBJ2-7, with D tentatively TRBD1 or TRBD2 (5 bases each). V was clipped by 1 base and J by 6 bases, with 13 bases between them. This CDR3 has 14 amino acids. The V gene's germline CDR1 is MNHNY and CDR2 SVGAGI (reference sequence).

CDR3 coding DNA: TGTGCCAGCAGTTACAACGAGCGGGGGAGGAATGAGCAGTTCTTC. Its protein product is CASSYNERGRNEQFF. The chain joins TRBV6-5 to TRBJ2-1; 8 positions match TRBD2. Germline loops: CDR1 MNHEY, CDR2 SVGAGI. This CDR3 has 15 amino acids. V was clipped by 2 bases and J by 7 bases; unmatched bases: 7.

V and J are TRBV5-5 and TRBJ2-1; a weak D match, TRBD2 (6 bases). The V end lost 1 base, the J end lost 9 bases, and 11 bases lay between the germline ends. Germline V gives CDR1 SGHKS, CDR2 YYEKEE (reference sequence). The CDR3 runs to 13 residues. CDR3 bases: TGTGCCAGCAGCTTGATGGGGGGTAGTGAGCAGTTCTTC. Its protein is CASSLMGGSEQFF.

The CDR3 DNA reads as TGTGCCAGCAGGGTTGGCGGGGCAGATACGCAGTATTTT. Its translation is CASRVGGADTQYF. The chain links TRBV7-2 to TRBJ2-3, with D maybe TRBD2 (6 bases). CDR1 is SGHTA and CDR2 is FQGNSA in the germline V gene. CDR3 length: 13 residues. Trimming left V 6 bases short and J 4 bases short, with 11 bases between.

The genes are TRBV30 and TRBJ1-6; D is unclear. CDR3 size: 13 residues. V was clipped by 2 bases and J by 9 bases, with 11 bases between them. CDR1 is GTSNPN, CDR2 SVGIG, per germline (reference sequence). DNA of the CDR3: TGTGCCTGGAGTTTGGCGATGGTTTCACCCCTCCACTTT. Protein sequence: CAWSLAMVSPLHF.

The gene calls are TRBV2 and TRBJ1-6; D ambiguous. Trimming pared 4 bases from V and 10 bases from J, leaving 5 bases between. The CDR3 covers 11 residues. CDR1 is SNHLY and CDR2 is FYNNEI in the germline V gene. For the CDR3, the DNA is TGTGCCAGCAGTGTAGAGTCACCCCTCCACTTT. Its protein is CASSVESPLHF.

V gene TRBV2 combines with J gene TRBJ2-7; 9 bases align to TRBD2. This CDR3 is 15 amino acids long. CDR1 is SNHLY, CDR2 FYNNEI, per germline. Trimming at V came to 6 bases and at J to 4 bases, leaving 10 bases not matched to a gene. For the CDR3, the DNA is TGTGCCAGCAGGGGGACGCGGGGGGGTATATACGAGCAGTACTTC. Translating it yields CASRGTRGGIYEQYF.

This chain connects TRBV7-2 to TRBJ2-3; D might be TRBD2 (7 bases). This CDR3 has 17 residues. Germline CDR1 is SGHTA and CDR2 is FQGNSA. V lost 5 bases to trimming and J lost 3 bases, with 21 bases between them. The CDR3 bases are TGTGCCAGCAGCCGGCCGGGGGGCACCCTAAATACAGATACGCAGTATTTT. This codes for CASSRPGGTLNTDTQYF.

This clone was seen more than once but under ten times. This sequence joins TRBV18 and TRBJ2-1; 7 bases are a match to TRBD2. Germline V lookup: CDR1 KGHSH, CDR2 LQKENI. J lost 0 bases, V lost 3 bases, and 8 bases had no gene match. This CDR3 region has 17 residues. The CDR3 here is CASSPTAGASSYNEQFF. In DNA form, the CDR3 reads TGTGCCAGCTCACCGACTGCGGGAGCGAGCTCCTACAATGAGCAGTTCTTC.

The rearrangement joins TRBV5-1 to TRBJ2-3; D is undetermined. Looked up from germline, CDR1 is SGHRS and CDR2 is YFSETQ. The CDR3 loop spans 14 amino acids. Trimming took 0 bases from V and 2 from J, leaving 7 bases between them. The CDR3 nucleotides are TGCGCCAGCAGCTTGGAAGGGAACACAGATACGCAGTATTTT. Translated: CASSLEGNTDTQYF.

The V gene is TRBV7-8, the J gene TRBJ2-7; 9 positions agree with TRBD1. CDR1 is SGHVS and CDR2 is FQNEAQ in the germline V gene. The CDR3 has 15 residues. V was pared by 0 bases and J by 2 bases, with 2 bases of the junction left unmatched. The chain's CDR3 is CASSLAGQGPYEQYF. As DNA, the CDR3 is TGTGCCAGCAGCTTAGCGGGACAGGGCCCCTACGAGCAGTACTTC.